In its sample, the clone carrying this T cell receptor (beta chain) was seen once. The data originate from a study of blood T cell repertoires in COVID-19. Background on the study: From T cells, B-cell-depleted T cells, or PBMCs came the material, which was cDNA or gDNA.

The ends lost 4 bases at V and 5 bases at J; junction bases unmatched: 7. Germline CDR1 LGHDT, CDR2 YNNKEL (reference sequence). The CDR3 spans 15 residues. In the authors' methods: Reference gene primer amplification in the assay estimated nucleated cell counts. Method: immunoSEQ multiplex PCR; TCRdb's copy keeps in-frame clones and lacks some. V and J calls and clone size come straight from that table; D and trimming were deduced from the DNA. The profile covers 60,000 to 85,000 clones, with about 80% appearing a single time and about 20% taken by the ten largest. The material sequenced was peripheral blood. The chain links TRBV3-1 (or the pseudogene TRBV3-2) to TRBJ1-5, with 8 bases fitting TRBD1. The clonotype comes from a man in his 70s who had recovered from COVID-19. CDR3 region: CASSPGTGQYQPQHF. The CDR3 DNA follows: TGTGCCAGCAGCCCAGGGACAGGTCAGTATCAGCCCCAGCATTTT.